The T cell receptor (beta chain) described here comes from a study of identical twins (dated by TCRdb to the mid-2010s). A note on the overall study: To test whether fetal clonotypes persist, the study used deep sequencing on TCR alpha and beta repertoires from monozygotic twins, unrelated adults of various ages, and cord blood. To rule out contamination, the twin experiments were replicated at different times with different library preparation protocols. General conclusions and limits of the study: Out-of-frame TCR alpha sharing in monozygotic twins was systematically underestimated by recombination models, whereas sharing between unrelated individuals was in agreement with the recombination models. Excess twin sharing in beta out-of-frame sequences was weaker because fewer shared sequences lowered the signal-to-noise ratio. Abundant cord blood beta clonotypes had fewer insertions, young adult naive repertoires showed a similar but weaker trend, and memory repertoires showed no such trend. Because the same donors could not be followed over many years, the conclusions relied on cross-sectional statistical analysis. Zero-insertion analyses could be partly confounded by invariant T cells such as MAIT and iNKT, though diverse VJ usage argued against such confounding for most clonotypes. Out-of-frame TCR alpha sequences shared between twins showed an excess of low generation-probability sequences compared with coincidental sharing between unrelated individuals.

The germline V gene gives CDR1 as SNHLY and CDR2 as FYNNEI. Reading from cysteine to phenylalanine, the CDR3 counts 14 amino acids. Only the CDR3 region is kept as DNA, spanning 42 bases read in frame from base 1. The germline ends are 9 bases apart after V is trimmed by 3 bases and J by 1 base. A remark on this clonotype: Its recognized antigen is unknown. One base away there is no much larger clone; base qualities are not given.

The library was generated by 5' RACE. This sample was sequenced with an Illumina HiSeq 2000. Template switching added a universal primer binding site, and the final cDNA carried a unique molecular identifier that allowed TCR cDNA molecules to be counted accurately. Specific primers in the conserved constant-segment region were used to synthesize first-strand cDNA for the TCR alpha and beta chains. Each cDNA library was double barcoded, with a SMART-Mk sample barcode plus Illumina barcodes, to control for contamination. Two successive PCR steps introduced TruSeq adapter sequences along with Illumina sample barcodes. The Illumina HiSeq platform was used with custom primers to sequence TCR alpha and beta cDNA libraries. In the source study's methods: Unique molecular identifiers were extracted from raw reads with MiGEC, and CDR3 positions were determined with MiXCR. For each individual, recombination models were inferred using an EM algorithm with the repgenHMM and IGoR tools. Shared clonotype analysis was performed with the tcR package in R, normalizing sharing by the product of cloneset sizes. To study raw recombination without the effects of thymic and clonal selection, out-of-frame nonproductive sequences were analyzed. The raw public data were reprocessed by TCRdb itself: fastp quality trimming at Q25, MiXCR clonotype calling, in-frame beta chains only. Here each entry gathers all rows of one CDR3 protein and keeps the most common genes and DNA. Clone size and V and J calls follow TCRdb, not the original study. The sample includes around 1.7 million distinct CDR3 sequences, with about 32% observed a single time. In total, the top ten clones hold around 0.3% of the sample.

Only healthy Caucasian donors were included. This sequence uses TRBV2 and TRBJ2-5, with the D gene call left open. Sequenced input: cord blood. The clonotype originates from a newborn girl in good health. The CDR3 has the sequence CASSDQRLQETQYF. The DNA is TGTGCCAGCAGTGATCAGCGACTCCAAGAGACCCAGTACTTC.